This T cell receptor (beta chain) was captured in a study of immune heterogeneity within non-small cell lung tumors. Background on the study: Of all tumors, 4 turned out to be squamous cell carcinomas, 10 were non-squamous carcinomas and 1 was not otherwise specified. Findings and caveats of the study: Site-unique high-frequency clones occurred alongside identical dominant CDR3 beta clonotypes that recurred across tumor sites within a patient. Largely, high-frequency T-cell receptor beta clonotypes differed from one individual patient to another.

Bulk tumor genomic DNA, about 600 ng per sample, was used as template. Multiple widely separated biopsies were taken from each primary tumor at surgery. Samples came from untreated patients having curative surgery for newly diagnosed non-small cell lung cancer. Donors comprised surgical patients with newly diagnosed non-small cell lung cancer, operated on with curative intent. The CDR3 sequence is 14 residues long. Trimming pared 5 bases from V and 2 bases from J, leaving 12 bases between. Per the germline V gene, CDR1 is GTSNPN and CDR2 is SVGIG (reference sequence). It was with 32 V and 13 J primers that multiplex PCR amplified TCR beta CDR3. MiXCR, applied by TCRdb to the multiplex PCR reads, yields one record per CDR3 protein. The sample lists fewer than 1,500 distinct CDR3 sequences, roughly 30% seen once, with roughly two fifths in the top ten. Points on this clonotype: Its antigen remains unidentified.

The source material was lung tumor tissue. The chain is built from TRBV30 and TRBJ2-2; D may match TRBD1 or TRBD2 (5 bases each). The clonotype originates from a man in his 60s with non-small cell lung cancer. CDR3 loop: CAWQRGVNTGELFF. The DNA of the CDR3 is TGTGCCTGGCAGAGGGGCGTAAACACCGGGGAGCTGTTTTTT.